Listed here is a single TCR beta chain. This sample stems from a study of blood T cell repertoires in COVID-19. Whole-study context: Recovery meant two consecutive negative NP/OP PCR tests, professional clearance, or resolved symptoms. Researchers got acute and convalescent COVID-19 samples from the United States, Italy and Spain.

The germline V and J ends were trimmed by 4 bases and 6 bases, with 11 bases remaining between them. This CDR3 comprises 13 residues. The V gene's germline CDR1 is LGHNA and CDR2 YNFKEQ. Clones were read by immunoSEQ multiplex PCR, and TCRdb kept only the in-frame ones, dropping some. The table lists about 360,000 clones, around 87% of them singletons. Specimen: PBMCs or T cells enriched from blood (not recorded which). The chain recombines TRBV4-2 with TRBJ2-3, with D possibly matching TRBD1 (5 bases). The receptor was isolated from a man aged 35 to 55 in a cohort exposed to, infected with or recovered from COVID-19 (not recorded which). DNA of the CDR3: TGTGCCAGCAGCCCCCTGAAGGGGGATACGCAGTATTTT. Its protein product is CASSPLKGDTQYF.